These T cell receptor beta chains were read from a single sample in a study of blood T cell repertoires in COVID-19. Measured with immunoSEQ multiplex PCR; TCRdb has only the in-frame clones, and not every one. This sample has around 69,000 clones, with around four fifths found just once. Sample: peripheral blood. These TCRs come from an older woman with acute or convalescent COVID-19. Each CDR3 is given with its conserved first and last residue. The D gene is left open where the match is weak. Size is stated for part of the rows, as once, few or many counts, or as a class when the clone is expanded.

v_call	d_call	j_call	clone_size	cdr3_aa	cdr3_nt
TRBV2	TRBD1	TRBJ1-5	-	CASSGTGNNQPQHF	TGTGCCAGCAGCGGGACAGGGAACAATCAGCCCCAGCATTTT
TRBV20-1	-	TRBJ2-3	-	CSAGLVDTQYF	TGCAGTGCGGGCCTTGTGGATACGCAGTATTTT
TRBV11-2	TRBD2	TRBJ2-7	-	CASSKAGRNSYEQYF	TGTGCCAGCAGTAAAGCGGGGCGAAATTCCTACGAGCAGTACTTC
TRBV5-1	TRBD1	TRBJ2-1	-	CASSPAGQAIYNEQFF	TGCGCCAGCAGCCCCGCGGGACAGGCAATCTACAATGAGCAGTTCTTC
TRBV30	TRBD1	TRBJ2-5	-	CAWSSPSGGALKTQYF	TGTGCCTGGAGTAGCCCCTCAGGGGGCGCCTTGAAGACCCAGTACTTC
TRBV28	TRBD1	TRBJ2-1	few	CASSPSGTGVHNEQFF	TGTGCCAGCAGCCCCTCCGGGACAGGGGTCCACAATGAGCAGTTCTTC
TRBV6-5	-	TRBJ2-7	-	CASSKSTPTYEQYF	TGTGCCAGCAGCAAGTCGACACCAACCTACGAGCAGTACTTC
TRBV6-6	-	TRBJ1-1	-	CASINDPGGGKTEAFF	TGTGCCAGCATCAATGACCCGGGGGGGGGAAAGACTGAAGCTTTCTTT
TRBV28	TRBD1	TRBJ1-5	-	CASSLILWGRGNQPQHF	TGTGCCAGCAGTTTAATACTCTGGGGCAGGGGGAATCAGCCCCAGCATTTT
TRBV10-3	-	TRBJ2-3	-	CAISVGGGTDTQYF	TGTGCCATCAGTGTCGGGGGAGGCACAGATACGCAGTATTTT
TRBV28	TRBD1	TRBJ1-2	once	CASRRQGQTGGYTF	TGTGCCAGCAGGAGACAGGGGCAAACCGGTGGCTACACCTTC
TRBV28	-	TRBJ2-3	-	CASSLFKLAPKANTQYF	TGTGCCAGCAGTTTATTTAAACTAGCCCCAAAGGCGAATACGCAGTATTTT
TRBV24-1	TRBD1	TRBJ2-5	-	CATSDPTGDKSQETQYF	TGTGCCACCAGTGATCCCACAGGGGACAAATCCCAAGAGACCCAGTACTTC
TRBV28	TRBD1	TRBJ1-2	few	CASSASGQGRLSGYTF	TGTGCCAGCAGCGCCTCGGGACAGGGGCGCCTTAGTGGCTACACCTTC
TRBV12-3/TRBV12-4	-	TRBJ1-5	-	CASRSRQNQPQHF	TGTGCCAGCAGATCAAGACAGAATCAGCCCCAGCATTTT
TRBV28	TRBD2	TRBJ2-2	-	CASSRLAGGHNTGELFF	TGTGCCAGCTCGCGGCTAGCGGGGGGTCATAACACCGGGGAGCTGTTTTTT
TRBV2	-	TRBJ2-5	-	CASKGGALTQYF	TGTGCCAGCAAGGGGGGGGCCCTGACCCAGTACTTC
TRBV10-3	TRBD1	TRBJ1-1	-	CAISRQGYPEAFF	TGTGCCATCAGTCGACAGGGTTACCCTGAAGCTTTCTTT
TRBV2	-	TRBJ2-7	-	CASSELLPRTYEQYF	TGTGCCAGCAGTGAACTTCTTCCTAGGACCTACGAGCAGTACTTC
TRBV5-8	-	TRBJ1-2	-	CASSSGTPHGYTF	TGTGCCAGCAGCTCAGGGACACCCCATGGCTACACCTTC
TRBV2	TRBD1	TRBJ1-2	-	CASRGQGSTGYTF	TGTGCCAGCAGGGGACAGGGTTCGACTGGCTACACCTTC
TRBV7-9	-	TRBJ2-7	-	CASSVDKRAYEQYF	TGTGCCAGCAGCGTGGACAAGCGGGCGTACGAGCAGTACTTC
TRBV3-1/TRBV3-2	TRBD2	TRBJ2-5	-	CASRRTSAETQYF	TGTGCCAGCAGGCGGACTAGCGCTGAGACCCAGTACTTC
TRBV15	-	TRBJ2-5	-	CATSRDSGTQYF	TGTGCCACCAGCAGAGATTCGGGGACCCAGTACTTC
TRBV19	-	TRBJ2-5	few	CASSIVPSAETQYF	TGTGCCAGTAGTATAGTCCCTAGCGCAGAGACCCAGTACTTC
TRBV11-2	TRBD1	TRBJ1-1	few	CASSLVRGRTEAFF	TGTGCCAGCAGCCTCGTCAGGGGGAGAACTGAAGCTTTCTTT
TRBV11-1	-	TRBJ1-1	-	CASSLQLSGNTEAFF	TGTGCCAGCAGCTTACAACTTTCAGGGAACACTGAAGCTTTCTTT
TRBV11-2	-	TRBJ1-2	once	CASSLGGLGGYTF	TGTGCCAGCAGCTTAGGAGGGTTGGGGGGCTACACCTTC
TRBV5-1	TRBD1	TRBJ1-1	-	CASSLVTGGSGLNTEAFF	TGCGCCAGCAGCTTGGTTACAGGGGGCTCGGGGTTGAACACTGAAGCTTTCTTT
TRBV18	-	TRBJ2-1	-	CASSPVLVGGYNEQFF	TGTGCCAGCTCACCGGTGCTAGTAGGGGGATACAATGAGCAGTTCTTC
TRBV2	-	TRBJ1-3	-	CASSEGRGRNSGNTIYF	TGTGCCAGCAGTGAAGGGAGGGGAAGGAACTCTGGAAACACCATATATTTT
TRBV2	TRBD1	TRBJ2-7	-	CASSGDRGWGEQYF	TGTGCCAGCAGTGGGGACAGGGGCTGGGGGGAGCAGTACTTC
TRBV19	-	TRBJ1-5	-	CASTIREAYRNSNQPQHF	TGTGCCAGTACCATCCGAGAGGCGTATAGAAATAGCAATCAGCCCCAGCATTTT
TRBV3-1/TRBV3-2	TRBD1	TRBJ2-1	-	CASSQGGQNNEQFF	TGTGCCAGCAGCCAAGGGGGACAGAACAATGAGCAGTTCTTC
TRBV9	TRBD1	TRBJ1-1	-	CASSPHRGNTEAFF	TGTGCCAGCAGCCCCCACAGGGGGAACACTGAAGCTTTCTTT
TRBV28	TRBD2	TRBJ2-3	-	CASGLAGADTQYF	TGTGCCAGCGGACTAGCGGGAGCAGATACGCAGTATTTT
TRBV10-3	-	TRBJ2-7	-	CAIRTGPFSYEQYF	TGTGCCATCAGGACAGGCCCGTTCTCCTACGAGCAGTACTTC
TRBV11-2	-	TRBJ2-7	-	CASSATTSYEQYF	TGTGCCAGCAGCGCAACAACTAGTTACGAGCAGTACTTC
TRBV18	-	TRBJ1-6	-	CASSPSSGRDSPLHF	TGTGCCAGCTCACCAAGTTCGGGGAGGGATTCACCCCTCCACTTT
TRBV9	-	TRBJ1-3	-	CASSVESFGNTIYF	TGTGCCAGCAGCGTAGAGAGTTTTGGAAACACCATATATTTT
TRBV14	-	TRBJ1-1	-	CASSLSTNTEAFF	TGTGCCAGCAGCTTGAGTACGAACACTGAAGCTTTCTTT
TRBV11-3	-	TRBJ1-1	-	CASSLGTDNTEAFF	TGTGCCAGCAGCTTAGGGACAGACAACACTGAAGCTTTCTTT
TRBV5-4	-	TRBJ2-5	-	CASGQGAEKETQYF	TGTGCCTCAGGTCAAGGGGCGGAGAAGGAGACCCAGTACTTC
TRBV5-1	-	TRBJ1-3	-	CASSLEGSFSGNTIYF	TGCGCCAGCAGCTTGGAGGGGTCTTTCTCTGGAAACACCATATATTTT
TRBV29-1	-	TRBJ2-1	-	CSVGSGLYNEQFF	TGCAGCGTTGGGTCAGGGCTGTACAATGAGCAGTTCTTC
TRBV19	TRBD1	TRBJ1-3	-	CASSIRPTGSGNTIYF	TGTGCCAGTAGTATACGCCCGACAGGGTCTGGAAACACCATATATTTT
TRBV19	TRBD2	TRBJ2-3	-	CAIHSPGLAFTDTQYF	TGTGCCATTCACTCGCCGGGACTAGCATTCACAGATACGCAGTATTTT
TRBV2	-	TRBJ2-3	-	CATIRSRLTSTDTQYF	TGTGCCACCATACGGTCGAGACTGACTAGCACAGATACGCAGTATTTT
TRBV18	-	TRBJ1-3	-	CASSPRASGNTIYF	TGTGCCAGCTCCCCGAGAGCCTCTGGAAACACCATATATTTT
TRBV2	TRBD1	TRBJ1-1	-	CASSPTGAKNTEAFF	TGTGCCAGCAGCCCGACAGGGGCGAAGAACACTGAAGCTTTCTTT
TRBV9	-	TRBJ2-2	-	CASMRANTGELFF	TGTGCCAGCATGAGAGCTAACACCGGGGAGCTGTTTTTT
TRBV10-2	-	TRBJ2-1	-	CASSDWGREQFF	TGCGCCAGCAGTGATTGGGGGAGGGAGCAGTTCTTC
TRBV13	TRBD1	TRBJ1-1	-	CASSRQGLTEAFF	TGTGCCAGCAGCCGACAGGGTCTCACTGAAGCTTTCTTT
TRBV6-2/TRBV6-3	TRBD1	TRBJ1-1	-	CASSFNTGGGLAFF	TGTGCCAGCAGTTTTAACACAGGGGGCGGATTGGCTTTCTTT